The clone carrying this T cell receptor (beta chain) was found many times. Its antigen is still unknown. This sample was taken from a study of T cell repertoires in cytomegalovirus infection. In TCRdb, the reads were re-called with MiXCR into one record per CDR3 protein. Of about 110,000 distinct CDR3 sequences in the sample, 9.5% to 13% were seen once. The CDR3 sequence is 16 residues long. Germline V CDR1 and CDR2: SGHNT, YYREEE (reference sequence). Trimming removed 3 bases from V and 7 bases from J, with 20 bases in between. This sequence joins TRBV5-4 and TRBJ2-1; D is possibly TRBD2 (6 bases). Sequenced input: PBMCs, sequenced either directly or after in vitro stimulation (not recorded which). This clonotype originated in a human donor in good health (CMV status not recorded). Some clones in this sample may be carry-over from other donors' samples. CDR3 DNA sequence: TGTGCCAGCAGCTCGCCCCACAAGGGACTCCGGAATGAGCAGTTCTTC. It yields the protein CASSSPHKGLRNEQFF. The variable domain in full, completed from reference TRBV5-4 and TRBJ2-1, reads ETGVTQSPTHLIKTRGQQVTLRCSSQSGHNTVSWYQQALGQGPQFIFQYYREEENGRGNFPPRFSGLQFPNYSSELNVNALELDDSALYLCASSSPHKGLRNEQFFGPGTRLTVL.